This T cell receptor (beta chain) was sequenced in a study of blood T cell repertoires in COVID-19. The protocol was immunoSEQ multiplex PCR, while the TCRdb copy is restricted to in-frame clones and leaves out a portion. The sample shows 250,000 or so clones, 85% of them seen only once. The V and J ends lost 8 bases and 5 bases respectively, with 18 bases between them. Per the germline V gene, CDR1 is LNHDA and CDR2 is SQIVND (reference sequence). CDR3 length equals 14 residues. Sample: peripheral blood. The J gene is TRBJ1-1, the V gene TRBV19; possible D gene TRBD1, 6 bases. The sequence was collected from a woman in her sixties with active or convalescent COVID-19. Here the CDR3 DNA reads TGTGCCAGTCGGGACGGACAGATCGGGACTGAAGCTTTCTTT. This codes for CASRDGQIGTEAFF.